The clone carrying this TCR beta chain was detected a few times. Antigen specificity is unknown. The data originate from a study of shared clonotypes between healthy human individuals. Points from the study as a whole: Clonotype sharing among the donors was expected to vary with sequencing depth.

Germline CDR1 reads SGHRS; CDR2 reads YFSETQ. The V segment lost 0 bases and the J segment 9 bases; nucleotides outside the gene matches: 10. There are 16 residues in the CDR3. The repertoire was sequenced with immunoSEQ multiplex PCR; TCRdb's copy has only in-frame clones and lacks some. The sample has nearly 1,000,000 clones; roughly 72% are singletons. The J gene is TRBJ2-1, the V gene TRBV5-1, with 9 positions matching TRBD2. The specimen sequenced was memory CD4+ T cells sorted from blood. Subset indicated: CD45RA-negative fraction. The TCR comes from a man younger than 35 in good health. CDR3 sequence reads: CASSLALAGVVTEQFF. The DNA of the CDR3 is TGCGCCAGCAGCTTGGCACTAGCGGGCGTAGTCACTGAGCAGTTCTTC.